The next 27 T cell receptor beta chains were all read from a single sample in a study of T cell repertoires in cytomegalovirus infection. TCRdb called the reads again in MiXCR, with one record for every CDR3 protein. Found here are roughly 310,000 distinct CDR3 sequences, just under 30% of them singletons; the top ten hold approximately 20%. No cognate antigen is known for these TCRs. The sequencing here drew on cultured PBMCs, taken from culture after CMV antigen stimulation. The source of these receptors is a human donor in good health (CMV status not recorded). Some clones in this sample may be carry-over from other donors' samples.

This clonotype was detected a few times. CDR3 in DNA: TGCAGTGCTAGGGGGGCCTGGAGCTCTGGAAACACCATATATTTT. Protein: CSARGAWSSGNTIYF. The chain is built from TRBV20-1 and TRBJ1-3, with D perhaps TRBD1 (6 bases). The V gene's germline CDR1 is DFQATT and CDR2 SNEGSKA (reference sequence). Trimming took 3 bases from V and 0 from J, leaving 12 bases between them. This CDR3 has 15 amino acids.

This clonotype was seen a handful of times. V gene TRBV2 combines with J gene TRBJ2-1; perhaps TRBD2 as D (6 bases). Germline-derived CDR1 and CDR2 are SNHLY and FYNNEI. The CDR3 spans 15 residues. V was cut by 7 bases and J by 6 bases, with 19 bases left in between. CDR3 protein: CASTPRDFSSNEQFF. The CDR3 nucleotides are TGTGCCAGCACGCCCAGGGACTTTTCTTCCAATGAGCAGTTCTTC.

This clonotype was detected many times. The chain has TRBV11-2 and TRBJ1-5; 7 bases are shared with TRBD1. The CDR3 length is 15 residues. After removal of 3 bases from V and 3 bases from J, the junction contained 5 bases not matched to a gene. Germline V gene sequence: CDR1 SGHAT, CDR2 FQNNGV. CDR3: CASSFGDRANQPQHF. As DNA, the CDR3 is TGTGCCAGCAGCTTTGGCGACAGGGCCAATCAGCCCCAGCATTTT.

The rearrangement joins TRBV7-3 to TRBJ1-1; D uncertain. Germline lookup yields CDR1 SGHTA and CDR2 FQGTGA. The germline V and J ends were trimmed by 8 bases and 5 bases, with 15 bases remaining between them. This CDR3 comprises 13 residues. The CDR3 DNA reads as TGTGCCAGCGGCCCTGGGAGTGAGACTGAAGCTTTCTTT. This sequence encodes CASGPGSETEAFF.

This clonotype was picked up many times. The chain uses TRBV7-2 and TRBJ2-3, with a possible D match to TRBD2 (6 bases). The germline V gene has CDR1 SGHTA and CDR2 FQGNSA. The CDR3 length is 20 residues. Trimming left V 5 bases short and J 3 bases short, with 30 bases between. The CDR3 region has the DNA TGTGCCAGCAGCCCTTACCGGGGGAGCCGGGTATTGTTTTGGACAGATACGCAGTATTTT. This gives the protein CASSPYRGSRVLFWTDTQYF.

This clonotype has at least ten counts. The CDR3 is CASSIGYGRTEAFF. The CDR3 DNA is TGTGCCAGTAGTATAGGGTACGGTCGGACTGAAGCTTTCTTT. The rearrangement links TRBV19 to TRBJ1-1, with D unresolved. CDR3 size: 14 residues. Germline V gene data show CDR1 as LNHDA and CDR2 as SQIVND (reference sequence). V gave up 1 base and J gave up 5 bases, with 11 bases separating them. Drawing the rest from reference TRBV19 and TRBJ1-1, the complete variable domain is DGGITQSPKYLFRKEGQNVTLSCEQNLNHDAMYWYRQDPGQGLRLIYYSQIVNDFQKGDIAEGYSVSREKKESFPLTVTSAQKNPTAFYLCASSIGYGRTEAFFGQGTRLTVV.

The gene calls are TRBV12-3 or TRBV12-4 and TRBJ1-1; D gene unclear. V dropped 8 bases and J dropped 4 bases, with 11 bases sitting between them. CDR3 length: 12 residues. The CDR3 here is CASDMGGTEAFF. The CDR3 DNA is TGTGCCAGCGACATGGGAGGCACTGAAGCTTTCTTT.

V gene TRBV7-6 combines with J gene TRBJ1-5, with D possibly TRBD1 on 6 matching bases. Germline CDR1 and CDR2: SGHVS and FNYEAQ. The length of the CDR3 is 14 residues. Trimming removed 0 bases at V and 7 bases at J, with 10 bases between. The CDR3, as DNA: TGTGCCAGCAGCTTAGCGATGAGGGGGCAGCCCCAGCATTTT. It translates to CASSLAMRGQPQHF.

The chain links TRBV18 to TRBJ2-3; possible D gene TRBD2, 7 bases. Trimming pared 1 base from V and 3 bases from J, leaving 17 bases between. CDR1 and CDR2 from the germline V gene are KGHSH and LQKENI. The CDR3 is 17 residues long. CDR3 in DNA: TGTGCCAGCTCACCACGGTCCAGCGGGACACGTACAGATACGCAGTATTTT. This sequence encodes CASSPRSSGTRTDTQYF.

This clonotype was counted a few times. V and J are TRBV6-1 and TRBJ1-2; D is ambiguous. From germline, CDR1 is MNHNS and CDR2 SASEGT. The V end lost 2 bases, the J end lost 5 bases, and 6 bases lay between the germline ends. There are 12 residues in the CDR3. The CDR3, as DNA: TGTGCCAGCAGTGAAAGGGATTATGGCTACACCTTC. It translates to CASSERDYGYTF.

This chain joins TRBV6-1 and TRBJ2-7; perhaps TRBD1 as D (6 bases). Trimming cost V 2 bases and J 1 base, with 15 bases left between them. CDR3 length: 16 residues. Germline V gives CDR1 MNHNS, CDR2 SASEGT. CDR3 loop: CASSELDSRLSYEQYF. Written as DNA, the CDR3 is TGTGCCAGCAGTGAATTGGACAGCCGATTATCCTACGAGCAGTACTTC.

The chain employs TRBV12-3 or TRBV12-4 and TRBJ1-3; D possibly corresponds to TRBD1 (6 bases). Trimming left V 1 base short and J 2 bases short, with 9 bases between. The CDR3 loop spans 15 amino acids. As DNA, the CDR3 is TGTGCCAGCAGTTTAGTGGGGACAACTGGAAACACCATATATTTT. Its protein is CASSLVGTTGNTIYF.

This sequence joins TRBV5-6 and TRBJ2-7; D unresolved. V shed 2 bases and J shed 2 bases, with 5 bases lying between them. Germline V gene sequence: CDR1 SGHDT, CDR2 YYEEEE. The CDR3 covers 12 residues. The CDR3 bases are TGTGCCAGCAGCTTTCGAGCCTACGAGCAGTACTTC. It yields the protein CASSFRAYEQYF.

By sample fraction, this clonotype is medium-sized (0.01 to 0.1%). The junction and the germline gene differ at one end; a read error may be behind it. The chain uses TRBV5-1 and TRBJ1-1; D gene ambiguous. This CDR3 is built from 13 residues. The germline V gene has CDR1 SGHRS and CDR2 YFSETQ. CDR3 nucleotides: TGTGCCAGCAGCTTAGCGGAGAACACTGAAGCTTTCTTT. Its protein product is CASSLAENTEAFF. The full variable domain, its missing parts supplied by reference TRBV5-1 and TRBJ1-1, is KAGVTQTPRYLIKTRGQQVTLSCSPISGHRSVSWYQQTPGQGLQFLFEYFSETQRNKGNFPGRFSGRQFSNSRSEMNVSTLELGDSALYLCASSLAENTEAFFGQGTRLTVV.

This clonotype was picked up many times. This rearrangement joins TRBV12-3 or TRBV12-4 to TRBJ1-6; D call uncertain. Between the trimmed V and J ends, which lost 2 bases and 7 bases, there was a span of 12 bases. The CDR3 runs 15 residues. Written as DNA, the CDR3 is TGTGCCAGCAGTTTAAGCGGGTTGGGGAATTCACCCCTCCACTTT. This gives the protein CASSLSGLGNSPLHF.

This clonotype was recorded at least ten times. The V call is TRBV20-1, the J call TRBJ1-5; TRBD1 might be the D (5 bases). V was cut by 5 bases and J by 0 bases, with 11 bases left in between. Germline CDR1 is DFQATT and CDR2 is SNEGSKA (reference sequence). This CDR3 is built from 14 residues. CDR3 DNA sequence: TGCAGTGCTGGGGCAGGGCATAGCAATCAGCCCCAGCATTTT. Protein sequence: CSAGAGHSNQPQHF.

This clonotype turned up a few times. The gene calls are TRBV6-1 and TRBJ2-7, with no clear D. The CDR3 is 14 residues long. V was cut by 1 base and J by 2 bases, with 9 bases left in between. From germline, CDR1 is MNHNS and CDR2 SASEGT. This CDR3 is CASSEGPRAYEQYF. The CDR3, as DNA: TGTGCCAGCAGTGAAGGGCCTCGTGCCTACGAGCAGTACTTC.

V is TRBV16 and J is TRBJ1-3; unclear D gene. V lost 0 bases and J lost 0, with 3 bases in between. CDR3 size: 14 residues. Germline lookup yields CDR1 KGHSY and CDR2 FQNENV. This chain's CDR3 is CASSQSDSGNTIYF. In DNA form, the CDR3 reads TGTGCCAGCAGCCAATCGGACTCTGGAAACACCATATATTTT.

This clonotype was counted ten times or more. V and J are TRBV7-2 and TRBJ2-1, with 7 nucleotides matching TRBD2. The V and J ends lost 4 bases and 4 bases, in that order; junction bases with no gene match: 10. Germline V gene sequence: CDR1 SGHTA, CDR2 FQGNSA. This CDR3 has 16 residues. Written as DNA, the CDR3 is TGTGCCAGCAGCTCGGACGCGGGAGCAAATTACAATGAGCAGTTCTTC. This sequence encodes CASSSDAGANYNEQFF.

This chain joins TRBV7-2 and TRBJ2-3; D gene uncertain. The CDR3 consists of 11 residues. CDR1 SGHTA and CDR2 FQGNSA come from the germline V gene. V was cut by 8 bases and J by 2 bases, with 5 bases left in between. The CDR3 nucleotides are TGTGCCAGCGGGCTCACAGATACGCAGTATTTT. This sequence encodes CASGLTDTQYF.

This sequence joins TRBV7-2 and TRBJ2-1; the match to TRBD2 covers 9 bases. The CDR3 extends over 14 amino acids. V was pared by 10 bases and J by 3 bases, with 7 bases of the junction left unmatched. Germline values: CDR1 SGHTA, CDR2 FQGNSA. CDR3 DNA sequence: TGTGCCACATCCGGACTAGCGAGCTACAATGAGCAGTTCTTC. This codes for CATSGLASYNEQFF.

This clonotype was counted a few times. This chain uses TRBV15 with TRBJ2-6; 10 positions agree with TRBD1. Germline V CDR1 and CDR2: LNHNV, YYDKDF (reference sequence). The CDR3 contains 20 residues. V shed 5 bases and J 1 base; nucleotides not matched to a gene: 14. CDR3 residues: CATSHPAGQGDLSGANVLTF. CDR3 sequence (DNA): TGTGCCACCAGCCACCCGGCCGGACAGGGGGACCTATCTGGGGCCAACGTCCTGACTTTC.

This clonotype has ten or more counts. V gene TRBV7-8 combines with J gene TRBJ1-2; D not resolved. The CDR3 covers 13 residues. CDR1 and CDR2 (germline): SGHVS, FQNEAQ. V lost 1 base and J 3 bases, leaving 6 bases between the germline ends. CDR3 nucleotides: TGTGCCAGCAGCTTAGGGGTGTACTATGGCTACACCTTC. As protein: CASSLGVYYGYTF.

This clonotype has ten or more counts. The rearrangement joins TRBV28 to TRBJ1-5; TRBD1 agrees at 8 bases. Germline V gene lookup returns CDR1 MDHEN and CDR2 SYDVKM. This CDR3 region has 16 residues. Trimming removed 3 bases from V and 3 bases from J; junction bases left unmatched: 7. CDR3 in DNA: TGTGCCAGCAGTTTGCTAAAGACAGGGGACAATCAGCCCCAGCATTTT. It is translated as CASSLLKTGDNQPQHF.

The table lists this clonotype with a few counts. The rearrangement uses TRBV7-2 and TRBJ1-5, with D possibly TRBD1 on 6 matching bases. The CDR3 is made up of 15 amino acids. The V gene lost 1 base and the J gene lost 3 bases, with 10 bases spanning the gap. Germline lookup yields CDR1 SGHTA and CDR2 FQGNSA. The CDR3 loop is CASSLEGDFNQPQHF. The CDR3 DNA reads TGTGCCAGCAGCTTAGAGGGGGACTTCAATCAGCCCCAGCATTTT. Based on the CDR3 plus reference TRBV7-2 and TRBJ1-5, the full variable domain is GAGVSQSPSNKVTEKGKDVELRCDPISGHTALYWYRQSLGQGLEFLIYFQGNSAPDKSGLPSDRFSAERTGGSVSTLTIQRTQQEDSAVYLCASSLEGDFNQPQHFGDGTRLSIL.

This clonotype has only a few counts. The J gene is TRBJ1-6, the V gene TRBV5-1; 10 positions match TRBD1. Losses at the gene ends were 6 bases for V and 9 bases for J; bases not matched to a gene: 6. The CDR3 has 14 amino acids. Looked up from germline, CDR1 is SGHRS and CDR2 is YFSETQ. This CDR3 is CASTPGQGLSPLHF. CDR3 nucleotides: TGCGCCAGCACCCCGGGACAGGGGCTTTCACCCCTCCACTTT.

This chain links TRBV18 with TRBJ2-7; the D gene is possibly TRBD2 (6 bases). The CDR3 runs 14 residues. Looked up from germline, CDR1 is KGHSH and CDR2 is LQKENI. V was clipped by 6 bases and J by 3 bases, with 15 bases between them. The chain's CDR3 is CASSPGTPVYEQYF. Here the CDR3 DNA reads TGTGCCAGCTCCCCCGGGACTCCAGTCTACGAGCAGTACTTC.